A selection of T cell receptor beta chains follows, all from one sample in a study of T cell responses to AZD1222 COVID-19 vaccine. Libraries were prepared by immunoSEQ multiplex PCR; TCRdb keeps only in-frame clonotypes and omits some of them. Of around 150,000 clones detected, 75% to 95% appear once; the ten largest clones hold approximately 3%. The specimen comprised peripheral blood, sampled 28 days after the second AZD1222 dose. These receptors were taken from an adult who received the AZD1222 COVID-19 vaccine. Both conserved end residues are part of each CDR3.

v_call: TRBV30
j_call: TRBJ2-3
cdr3_aa: CAWSETGFADTQYF

v_call: TRBV24-1
j_call: TRBJ1-3
cdr3_aa: CATSDSRGSGNTIYF

v_call: TRBV6-5
j_call: TRBJ2-7
cdr3_aa: CASCASGSYEQYF

v_call: TRBV12-3/TRBV12-4
j_call: TRBJ2-7
cdr3_aa: CASSRGWYEQYF

v_call: TRBV18
j_call: TRBJ1-1
cdr3_aa: CASSPLDRVNTEAFF

v_call: TRBV27
j_call: TRBJ1-2
cdr3_aa: CASSSAGGLNYGYTF

v_call: TRBV30
j_call: TRBJ1-1
cdr3_aa: CAWRGGGPEAFF

v_call: TRBV19
j_call: TRBJ2-2
cdr3_aa: CASSTLMGGELFF

v_call: TRBV4-1
j_call: TRBJ1-5
cdr3_aa: CASSQDQQGSNQPQHF

v_call: TRBV9
j_call: TRBJ2-3
cdr3_aa: CASSPGTDGRTDTQYF

v_call: TRBV11-2
j_call: TRBJ1-2
cdr3_aa: CASSSTNYGYTF

v_call: TRBV4-1
j_call: TRBJ2-5
cdr3_aa: CASSPSGQVQTQYF

v_call: TRBV27
j_call: TRBJ1-1
cdr3_aa: CASRPTGVAEAFF

v_call: TRBV15
j_call: TRBJ1-4
cdr3_aa: CATSRDRLRREKLFF

v_call: TRBV19
j_call: TRBJ2-7
cdr3_aa: CASSILTSGHYEQYF

v_call: TRBV19
j_call: TRBJ2-3
cdr3_aa: CASSTGLAYGDTQYF

v_call: TRBV14
j_call: TRBJ1-2
cdr3_aa: CASSQDLDTYYGYTF

v_call: TRBV6-5
j_call: TRBJ1-2
cdr3_aa: CASIRGVGVGYTF

v_call: TRBV19
j_call: TRBJ1-5
cdr3_aa: CASSIIPRDYSNQPQHF

v_call: TRBV5-8
j_call: TRBJ2-3
cdr3_aa: CASSKGLAVSTDTQYF